The rows below give T cell receptor beta chains drawn from one sample of a study of blood T cell repertoires in COVID-19. Generated by immunoSEQ multiplex PCR, the TCRdb table keeps only in-frame clones and is missing some. This table holds about 200,000 clones, 80% to 90% found once. Sequencing was performed on peripheral blood. Receptor source: a woman of 80 years or more with acute or convalescent COVID-19. CDR3s include the opening cysteine and the closing phenylalanine or tryptophan. Each record gives: V gene, clone size, J gene, D gene, CDR3 DNA, CDR3 protein. D genes are given only for firm matches. Expanded clones get a size class; other rows say once, few or many, or leave the size out.

TRBV6-6	once	TRBJ1-3	-	TGTGCCAGCAGTTACTCGGGCAGGGTTGAAGGAAACACCATATATTTT	CASSYSGRVEGNTIYF
TRBV19	few	TRBJ1-3	TRBD1	TGTGCCAGTATCCTCCGGGACAGGGGCCGAGGTGGAAACACCATATATTTT	CASILRDRGRGGNTIYF
TRBV5-4	few	TRBJ2-2	-	TGTGCCAGCAGCCCCGTGGGAGTGAACACCGGGGAGCTGTTTTTT	CASSPVGVNTGELFF
TRBV30	few	TRBJ1-1	-	TGTGCCTGGAGATGGGCGGGGAACACTGAAGCTTTCTTT	CAWRWAGNTEAFF
TRBV2	-	TRBJ1-2	-	TGTGCCGGAGCCGGGGGGCTCCGGGTTGGCTACACCTTC	CAGAGGLRVGYTF
TRBV11-3	-	TRBJ2-7	-	TGTGCCAGCAGCTTAGCACGCGGGCCCTACGAGCAGTACTTC	CASSLARGPYEQYF
TRBV7-3	-	TRBJ1-3	TRBD1	TGTGCCAGCAGCCGGACAGGGTCTGGAAACACCATATATTTT	CASSRTGSGNTIYF
TRBV29-1	-	TRBJ2-3	TRBD2	TGCAGCGTTGGGTTGGCGGGGGGGCAGGATACGCAGTATTTT	CSVGLAGGQDTQYF
TRBV4-3	-	TRBJ2-3	TRBD1	TGCGCCAGCAGCCAAGATAGGGGGCAAGGTAAAGATACGCAGTATTTT	CASSQDRGQGKDTQYF
TRBV4-1	once	TRBJ2-1	TRBD2	TGCGCCAGCAGCCAAGGACTAGCGGGGGGCAATGAGCAGTTCTTC	CASSQGLAGGNEQFF
TRBV29-1	-	TRBJ1-1	-	TGCAGCGTTGCGAAGGGGAAGAACACTGAAGCTTTCTTT	CSVAKGKNTEAFF
TRBV19	-	TRBJ1-5	-	TGTGCCAGTAGTACCTTCTTTGGGGGCGATCAGCCCCAGCATTTT	CASSTFFGGDQPQHF